The 27 T cell receptor beta chains in this list originate from one sample, sequenced in a study of T cell repertoires in cytomegalovirus infection. Using its own MiXCR run on the reads, TCRdb lists one record per CDR3 protein. The sample comprises some 200,000 distinct CDR3 sequences, approximately 19% of which are singletons, and approximately 3% rests with the top ten. Sequenced: PBMCs. The receptors derive from a human donor in good health (CMV status not recorded). Some clones in this sample may be carry-over from other donors' samples.

This clonotype showed up many times. The V call is TRBV12-3 or TRBV12-4, the J call TRBJ1-1; tentative D call: TRBD1 (5 bases). Trimming took off 6 bases at V and 4 bases at J, with 12 bases between the two ends. The CDR3 has 13 amino acids. The CDR3 sequence: CASRLGGGTEAFF. DNA of the CDR3: TGTGCCAGCAGACTCGGCGGGGGCACTGAAGCTTTCTTT.

This clonotype was seen at least ten times. The rearrangement links TRBV7-2 to TRBJ2-3; the D is unclear. The CDR3 totals 14 residues. Germline CDR1 and CDR2: SGHTA and FQGNSA. V dropped 2 bases and J dropped 4 bases, with 10 bases sitting between them. The CDR3 DNA is TGTGCCAGCAGCTTATTAATATCCCCAGATACGCAGTATTTT. Translating it yields CASSLLISPDTQYF.

This clonotype was observed a few times. The chain recombines TRBV6-1 with TRBJ2-1; D uncertain. Germline CDR1 is MNHNS and CDR2 is SASEGT. The CDR3 loop spans 11 amino acids. V was shortened by 4 bases and J by 6 bases, with 4 bases between the two germline ends. CDR3 protein: CASSVANEQFF. The CDR3 DNA sequence: TGTGCCAGCAGTGTGGCCAATGAGCAGTTCTTC.

This clonotype was seen repeatedly, ten times or more. The chain has TRBV4-1 and TRBJ1-2; TRBD1 matches at 7 bases. The V segment lost 0 bases and the J segment 8 bases; nucleotides outside the gene matches: 6. Looked up from germline, CDR1 is MGHRA and CDR2 is YSYEKL. The CDR3 is 14 amino acids. The CDR3 sequence is CASSQEAGGMGYTF. The CDR3 DNA sequence: TGCGCCAGCAGCCAAGAGGCAGGGGGTATGGGCTACACCTTC.

A single count supports this clonotype. The rearrangement uses TRBV6-4 and TRBJ2-3, with no clear D. The germline V and J ends were trimmed by 2 bases and 1 base, with 7 bases remaining between them. This CDR3 contains 14 residues. Germline-derived CDR1 and CDR2 are MRHNA and SNTAGT. CDR3 sequence (DNA): TGTGCCAGCAGTGACCGAGTCGGCACAGATACGCAGTATTTT. Translated, it gives CASSDRVGTDTQYF.

The chain has TRBV5-1 and TRBJ2-1; TRBD2 matches at 13 bases. The V gene's germline CDR1 is SGHRS and CDR2 YFSETQ. V lost 4 bases, J lost 8 bases, and 9 bases stayed unmatched. The CDR3 extends over 16 amino acids. CDR3: CASSPRLAGGRDEQFF. CDR3 bases: TGCGCCAGCAGCCCCAGACTAGCGGGAGGACGGGATGAGCAGTTCTTC.

This sequence joins TRBV5-1 and TRBJ2-3; D is possibly TRBD1 (6 bases). V gave up 3 bases and J gave up 2 bases, with 10 bases separating them. The CDR3 extends over 14 amino acids. Per germline, CDR1 SGHRS and CDR2 YFSETQ. CDR3 sequence (DNA): TGCGCCAGCAGCTGGGGGCTTTCCACAGATACGCAGTATTTT. Amino acid sequence: CASSWGLSTDTQYF.

There are a few counts of this clonotype. The chain joins TRBV2 to TRBJ1-5, with D uncertain. The V gene's germline CDR1 is SNHLY and CDR2 FYNNEI. Deletions cut 2 bases from V and 7 bases from J, with 12 bases between. This CDR3 is 14 amino acids long. The CDR3 region is CASSERQVGQPQHF. The CDR3 DNA reads as TGTGCCAGCAGTGAAAGGCAGGTCGGGCAGCCCCAGCATTTT.

This chain connects TRBV3-1 to TRBJ2-1, with D perhaps matching TRBD2 (6 bases). V dropped 1 base and J dropped 0 bases, with 13 bases sitting between them. The CDR3 length is 17 residues. Germline CDR1 and CDR2: LGHDT and YNNKEL (reference sequence). For the CDR3, the DNA is TGTGCCAGCAGCCAAGCCCCCCCCGGGAGCTCCTACAATGAGCAGTTCTTC. This gives the protein CASSQAPPGSSYNEQFF.

This clonotype was seen only once. A much bigger clone sits one base away, suggesting this may be a read error. No conserved phenylalanine or tryptophan ends this CDR3, so it is likely a read error. The chain links TRBV7-2 to TRBJ2-3; no clear D gene. Trimming removed 5 bases at V and 8 bases at J, with 17 bases between. This CDR3 contains 14 residues. The V gene's germline CDR1 is SGHTA and CDR2 FQGNSA. The CDR3 DNA is TGTGCCAGCAGCCCGACGACTGGCACCGGTACGCAGTATTGT. Encoded protein: CASSPTTGTGTQYC.

This clonotype was seen only a few times. The CDR3: CASSSIDRGRIAGELFF. The CDR3 DNA reads as TGCGCCAGCAGCTCGATCGACAGGGGGCGCATCGCCGGGGAGCTGTTTTTT. The V and J genes are TRBV4-1 and TRBJ2-2, with 10 bases that match TRBD1. This CDR3 is 17 amino acids long. Germline assignment: CDR1 MGHRA and CDR2 YSYEKL. With 5 bases clipped from V and 6 bases from J, the junction kept 12 bases outside the gene matches.

This clonotype was found a few times. J is TRBJ1-6 and V is TRBV19, with 8 bases lining up with TRBD1. CDR3 size: 14 residues. The V gene's germline CDR1 is LNHDA and CDR2 SQIVND (reference sequence). V trimming: 9 bases; J trimming: 5 bases; junction bases outside the gene matches: 6. The CDR3 here is CASSRTGNNSPLHF. In DNA, the CDR3 is TGTGCCAGCTCCCGGACAGGGAATAATTCACCCCTCCACTTT.

This clonotype was seen only a few times. The chain couples TRBV2 to TRBJ1-6, with D unclear. The CDR3 is 16 amino acids. The V gene's germline CDR1 is SNHLY and CDR2 FYNNEI. The V end was cut by 2 bases, the J end by 5 bases, with 13 bases between. The CDR3 DNA is TGTGCCAGCAGTGAAATCCAGATACGAAATAATTCACCCCTCCACTTT. This sequence encodes CASSEIQIRNNSPLHF. Supplemented by reference TRBV2 and TRBJ1-6, the full variable domain reads EPEVTQTPSHQVTQMGQEVILRCVPISNHLYFYWYRQILGQKVEFLVSFYNNEISEKSEIFDDQFSVERPDGSNFTLKIRSTKLEDSAMYFCASSEIQIRNNSPLHFGNGTRLTVT.

This clonotype was counted many times. J is TRBJ2-1 and V is TRBV7-8; D is perhaps TRBD2 (6 bases). With 1 base removed from V and 2 bases from J, the gap between germline ends came to 9 bases. There are 15 residues in the CDR3. CDR1 and CDR2 (germline): SGHVS, FQNEAQ. The CDR3 is CASSLGGIAYNEQFF. In DNA form, the CDR3 reads TGTGCCAGCAGCTTAGGCGGGATCGCCTACAATGAGCAGTTCTTC.

The chain is built from TRBV7-6 and TRBJ1-1; TRBD1 agrees at 9 bases. The CDR3 sequence is 14 residues long. CDR1 is SGHVS, CDR2 FNYEAQ, per germline. The V and J ends lost 5 bases and 5 bases, in that order; junction bases with no gene match: 6. DNA of the CDR3: TGTGCCAGCAGCCTCAGACAGGGGGGGACTGAAGCTTTCTTT. It specifies CASSLRQGGTEAFF.

The gene calls are TRBV6-2 or TRBV6-3 and TRBJ2-1, with a possible D match to TRBD1 (5 bases). V was trimmed by 8 bases and J by 1 base, leaving 12 bases between them. Germline V gene sequence: CDR1 MNHEY, CDR2 SVGEGT. This CDR3 comprises 14 residues. The CDR3 DNA follows: TGTGCCAGCCAGGCCCAGGGATCCTACAATGAGCAGTTCTTC. Amino acid sequence: CASQAQGSYNEQFF.

This chain uses TRBV7-9 with TRBJ2-1, with 7 nucleotides matching TRBD2. The CDR3 has 15 amino acids. V shed 1 base, J shed 9 bases, and the junction held 9 bases outside the gene matches. CDR1 is SEHNR and CDR2 is FQNEAQ in the germline V gene (reference sequence). In nucleotides, the CDR3 is TGTGCCAGCAGCTTAGTCGGGGCGGGAGCGAGTGAGCAGTTCTTC. Its protein is CASSLVGAGASEQFF.

This clonotype has only a few counts. The J gene is TRBJ2-7, the V gene TRBV4-1, with 10 positions matching TRBD2. The CDR3 extends over 16 amino acids. Per germline, CDR1 MGHRA and CDR2 YSYEKL. V gave up 4 bases and J gave up 5 bases; unmatched junction bases: 11. CDR3 amino acids: CASSRITGTSANEQYF. CDR3 sequence (DNA): TGCGCCAGCAGCCGAATTACCGGGACTAGCGCCAACGAGCAGTACTTC.

In this sample, this clonotype turned up many times. V and J are TRBV7-2 and TRBJ2-7; no clear D gene. V lost 5 bases to trimming and J lost 1 base, with 12 bases between them. Germline loops: CDR1 SGHTA, CDR2 FQGNSA. This CDR3 contains 14 residues. DNA for the CDR3: TGTGCCAGCAGCAGAACTTTCGGGTCCTACGAGCAGTACTTC. It codes for CASSRTFGSYEQYF.

This clonotype was seen many times. The V and J genes are TRBV7-8 and TRBJ2-1; 8 nucleotides agree with TRBD2. This CDR3 region has 16 residues. Germline V gene data show CDR1 as SGHVS and CDR2 as FQNEAQ. The V and J ends lost 0 bases and 7 bases, in that order; junction bases with no gene match: 8. The CDR3: CASSLAAGGGHNEQFF. The CDR3 nucleotides are TGTGCCAGCAGCTTAGCTGCGGGAGGAGGGCATAATGAGCAGTTCTTC.

This chain links TRBV11-1 with TRBJ1-6; TRBD1 matches at 8 bases. This CDR3 region has 13 residues. CDR1 and CDR2 from the germline V gene are SGHAT and FQDESV (reference sequence). The V gene end was trimmed by 4 bases and the J gene end by 9 bases; junction bases not matched to a gene: 2. CDR3 protein: CASSWDRISPLHF. For the CDR3, the DNA is TGTGCCAGCAGCTGGGACAGGATTTCACCCCTCCACTTT.

CDR3 sequence (DNA): TGTGCCAGCAGCTTAGCTTTCGGGACAGGGACTCGTCTTGCTGGAAACACCATATATTTT. It is translated as CASSLAFGTGTRLAGNTIYF. V is TRBV7-2 and J is TRBJ1-3; 9 nucleotides match TRBD1. V was clipped by 0 bases and J by 2 bases; unmatched bases: 14. CDR3 size: 20 residues. CDR1 and CDR2 (germline): SGHTA, FQGNSA. The whole variable domain, remainder taken from reference TRBV7-2 and TRBJ1-3, is GAGVSQSPSNKVTEKGKDVELRCDPISGHTALYWYRQSLGQGLEFLIYFQGNSAPDKSGLPSDRFSAERTGGSVSTLTIQRTQQEDSAVYLCASSLAFGTGTRLAGNTIYFGEGSWLTVV.

This clonotype was found many times. The chain joins TRBV11-2 to TRBJ2-3, with 9 positions matching TRBD2. V shed 8 bases, J shed 6 bases, and the junction held 18 bases outside the gene matches. Germline CDR1 SGHAT, CDR2 FQNNGV. This CDR3 has 17 residues. The CDR3 coding sequence is TGTGCCAGCGCCGGTGGGAGCGGGGGGCCTTTGACGGATACGCAGTATTTT. It codes for CASAGGSGGPLTDTQYF.

The chain joins TRBV20-1 to TRBJ2-1, with D possibly matching TRBD2 (6 bases). CDR3 size: 14 residues. V was clipped by 2 bases and J by 8 bases, with 16 bases between them. Germline CDR1 reads DFQATT; CDR2 reads SNEGSKA (reference sequence). This CDR3 reads CSARSLAPDDEQFF. The CDR3 DNA is TGCAGTGCTAGATCGCTAGCGCCGGATGATGAGCAGTTCTTC.

This clonotype showed up just a few times. The chain couples TRBV6-1 to TRBJ1-2, with 9 bases lining up with TRBD1. The CDR3 extends over 14 amino acids. Germline V lookup: CDR1 MNHNS, CDR2 SASEGT. After removal of 6 bases from V and 6 bases from J, the junction contained 8 bases not matched to a gene. The CDR3: CASSSMDRGDGYTF. DNA for the CDR3: TGTGCCAGCAGCTCAATGGACAGGGGAGATGGCTACACCTTC.

There are many counts of this clonotype. The CDR3, as DNA: TGTGCCAGCACCCTACAGGGGTTAAGCAATCAGCCCCAGCATTTT. Its protein product is CASTLQGLSNQPQHF. The chain carries TRBV6-6 and TRBJ1-5; TRBD1 aligns across 7 bases. Germline V lookup: CDR1 MNHNY, CDR2 SVGAGI (reference sequence). Germline trimming cut 7 bases from V and 1 base from J; bases unmatched to any gene: 7. This CDR3 region has 15 residues.

J is TRBJ2-2 and V is TRBV5-8; 14 bases are a match to TRBD2. V shed 0 bases and J 1 base; nucleotides not matched to a gene: 5. The CDR3 has 19 residues. CDR1 is SGHTS and CDR2 is YDEGEE in the germline V gene. In DNA, the CDR3 is TGTGCCAGCAGCTTGGGGGGGACTAGCGGGAGTCGGAACACCGGGGAGCTGTTTTTT. Residues: CASSLGGTSGSRNTGELFF. Complete variable domain (other parts from reference TRBV5-8 and TRBJ2-2): EAGVTQSPTHLIKTRGQQATLRCSPISGHTSVYWYQQALGLGLQFLLWYDEGEERNRGNFPPRFSGRQFPNYSSELNVNALELEDSALYLCASSLGGTSGSRNTGELFFGEGSRLTVL.